These 10 T cell receptor beta chains were sequenced from one sample in a study of T cell changes during pregnancy in multiple sclerosis. TCRdb keeps only in-frame clones here, not all; method: immunoSEQ multiplex PCR. The sample contains about 50,000 clones, 90% to 95% of which appear only once. The material sequenced was CD8+ T cells from peripheral blood mononuclear cells, taken after pregnancy. These receptors were taken from a female donor with multiple sclerosis, enrolled in a pregnancy study.

This clone was seen a single time. V usage is TRBV27 and J usage is TRBJ2-7; 9 bases agree with TRBD2. Germline values: CDR1 MNHEY, CDR2 SMNVEV (reference sequence). Trimming took 3 bases from V and 4 from J; bases not matched to a gene: 4. This CDR3 is 14 amino acids long. The CDR3 DNA is TGTGCCAGCAGTTTGGCGGGGGGGCCATACGAGCAGTACTTC. Its protein is CASSLAGGPYEQYF.

The chain couples TRBV4-1 to TRBJ1-1; D is perhaps TRBD1 (5 bases). V lost 4 bases and J lost 5, with 8 bases in between. The CDR3 is 12 residues long. In germline, CDR1 is MGHRA, CDR2 YSYEKL. The DNA of the CDR3 is TGCGCCAGCAGCCCTCCAGGGACTGAAGCTTTCTTT. It specifies CASSPPGTEAFF.

The rearrangement links TRBV9 to TRBJ2-3; TRBD2 matches 7 bases. Trimming cost V 5 bases and J 0 bases; bases outside gene matches: 9. The germline V gene has CDR1 SGDLS and CDR2 YYNGEE. The CDR3 is 16 residues long. The CDR3 protein is CASSGLLALSTDTQYF. In DNA form, the CDR3 reads TGTGCCAGCAGTGGCTTACTAGCGCTCAGCACAGATACGCAGTATTTT.

V and J are TRBV6-1 and TRBJ2-7, with TRBD2 matching 9 bases. With 6 bases clipped from V and 0 bases from J, the junction kept 6 bases outside the gene matches. The CDR3 runs 15 residues. Per germline, CDR1 MNHNS and CDR2 SASEGT. CDR3: CASRPSGASSYEQYF. CDR3 coding DNA: TGTGCCAGCAGACCTAGCGGGGCGAGCTCCTACGAGCAGTACTTC.

As to this clone: At one end, the junction sequence differs from germline, possibly due to a read error. The J gene is TRBJ2-7, the V gene TRBV11-2; 9 bases map to TRBD1. This CDR3 has 18 residues. Looked up from germline, CDR1 is SGHAT and CDR2 is FQNNGV. The CDR3 DNA reads TGTGCCAGCAGCCCGCGCCCTAACCGGGACAGGGCATCCTCCGAGCAGTACTTC. This encodes CASSPRPNRDRASSEQYF.

The chain joins TRBV6-1 to TRBJ1-3; 11 nucleotides agree with TRBD1. The V segment lost 3 bases and the J segment 3 bases; nucleotides outside the gene matches: 4. Germline V gene lookup returns CDR1 MNHNS and CDR2 SASEGT. The CDR3 is 16 amino acids. The CDR3 loop is CASSESGTGGGNTIYF. The CDR3 DNA sequence: TGTGCCAGCAGTGAGAGTGGGACAGGGGGTGGAAACACCATATATTTT.

The gene calls are TRBV11-2 and TRBJ2-2; D is perhaps TRBD2 (5 bases). CDR3 size: 12 residues. Trimming took off 5 bases at V and 8 bases at J, with 9 bases between the two ends. CDR1 and CDR2 from the germline V gene are SGHAT and FQNNGV. Here the CDR3 reads CASSLTGGELFF. CDR3 sequence (DNA): TGTGCCAGCAGCCTTACGGGAGGGGAGCTGTTTTTT.

The chain recombines TRBV7-8 with TRBJ2-7, with D uncertain. The V end was cut by 4 bases, the J end by 4 bases, with 8 bases between. This CDR3 is 12 amino acids long. Germline V gene data show CDR1 as SGHVS and CDR2 as FQNEAQ. The CDR3 DNA sequence: TGTGCCAGCAGCTCCACCACATACGAGCAGTACTTC. The encoded protein is CASSSTTYEQYF.

J is TRBJ2-1 and V is TRBV5-8, with TRBD2 matching 12 bases. The J segment lost 5 bases and the V segment lost 4 bases, leaving 7 bases of the junction unmatched. This CDR3 is built from 16 residues. Per germline, CDR1 SGHTS and CDR2 YDEGEE. CDR3 bases: TGTGCCAGCAGCCTCGCTAGGACTAGCGGGAACAATGAGCAGTTCTTC. As protein: CASSLARTSGNNEQFF.

Worth noting for this clone: Other DNA sequences from this sample encode an identical CDR3 as well. Here the CDR3 reads CASSSGGTDTQYF. The CDR3 DNA reads TGTGCCAGCAGCTCGGGGGGCACAGATACGCAGTATTTT. The V gene is TRBV7-3, the J gene TRBJ2-3; tentative D call: TRBD2 (6 bases). Per germline, CDR1 SGHTA and CDR2 FQGTGA. This CDR3 spans 13 amino acids. Trimming cost V 4 bases and J 1 base, with 6 bases left between them.